A single sample is the source of the 30 T cell receptor beta chains below, sequenced in a study of blood T cell repertoires in COVID-19. Generated by immunoSEQ multiplex PCR, the TCRdb table keeps only in-frame clones and is missing some. The sample holds 250,000 to 350,000 clones, around 86% seen once. Sequencing was carried out using peripheral blood. These receptors originate from a woman aged 25 to 39 who had recovered from COVID-19.

This rearrangement joins TRBV11-3 to TRBJ2-2, with a weak D call TRBD1 (6 bases). Trimming removed 1 base at V and 5 bases at J, with 11 bases between. Germline V gene lookup returns CDR1 SGHNT and CDR2 YENEEA. The CDR3 is 15 amino acids. The CDR3 reads CASSLVQGGTGELFF. In DNA, the CDR3 is TGTGCCAGCAGCTTAGTACAGGGTGGAACCGGGGAGCTGTTTTTT.

This clone was found once. Compared with germline, one end of the junction differs, possibly owing to a read error. The chain carries TRBV10-3 and TRBJ2-3; possibly TRBD2 for D (5 bases). There are 13 residues in the CDR3. Per germline, CDR1 ENHRY and CDR2 SYGVKD. CDR3 sequence: CAIAGMRTDTQYF. CDR3 DNA: TGTGCCATCGCCGGGATGCGCACTGATACGCAGTATTTT.

The chain joins TRBV3-1 (or the pseudogene TRBV3-2) to TRBJ2-2, with D maybe TRBD1 (6 bases). Trimming removed 1 base at V and 7 bases at J, with 7 bases between. Germline CDR1 is LGHDT and CDR2 is YNNKEL (reference sequence). The CDR3 has 13 residues. The CDR3 protein is CASSQGGRGELFF. The CDR3 DNA is TGTGCCAGCAGCCAAGGGGGGCGCGGGGAGCTGTTTTTT.

The chain employs TRBV28 and TRBJ1-2; no firm D call. The CDR3 consists of 14 residues. The germline gives CDR1 MDHEN, CDR2 SYDVKM. V was clipped by 10 bases and J by 2 bases, with 17 bases between them. The DNA of the CDR3 is TGTGCCACCCCCTGGGAGTCGTGGAACTATGGCTACACCTTC. It yields the protein CATPWESWNYGYTF.

The chain recombines TRBV5-4 with TRBJ2-6; D might be TRBD1 (5 bases). The germline CDR1 and CDR2 sequences are SGHNT and YYREEE (reference sequence). V lost 6 bases and J 0 bases, leaving 16 bases between the germline ends. This CDR3 comprises 17 residues. In nucleotides, the CDR3 is TGTGCCAGCACGCGGCAGGACACTATCTCTGGGGCCAACGTCCTGACTTTC. Translation gives CASTRQDTISGANVLTF.

The chain links TRBV28 to TRBJ2-7; possible D gene TRBD2, 6 bases. The CDR3 runs to 15 residues. The germline gives CDR1 MDHEN, CDR2 SYDVKM. Trimming cost V 1 base and J 5 bases, with 15 bases left between them. The CDR3 DNA follows: TGTGCCAGCAGTTTATCGGGGGTCCCTAGGAACGAGCAGTACTTC. It translates to CASSLSGVPRNEQYF.

The rearrangement uses TRBV19 and TRBJ2-6; D unresolved. The CDR3 has 15 residues. Germline CDR1 LNHDA, CDR2 SQIVND (reference sequence). V lost 2 bases and J 4 bases, leaving 9 bases between the germline ends. The CDR3 here is CASSISSTGANVLTF. The CDR3 DNA follows: TGTGCCAGTAGTATATCCTCTACGGGGGCCAACGTCCTGACTTTC.

In nucleotides, the CDR3 is TGTGCCAGCGACAGGGGTGCCCGCTCTGGGGCCAACGTCCTGACTTTC. Amino acid sequence: CASDRGARSGANVLTF. The chain is built from TRBV19 and TRBJ2-6; TRBD1 aligns across 8 bases. The trim removed 9 bases at V and 0 bases at J, leaving 7 bases unmatched. The CDR3 covers 16 residues. In germline, CDR1 is LNHDA, CDR2 SQIVND (reference sequence). The complete variable domain, with remaining parts taken from reference TRBV19 and TRBJ2-6, reads DGGITQSPKYLFRKEGQNVTLSCEQNLNHDAMYWYRQDPGQGLRLIYYSQIVNDFQKGDIAEGYSVSREKKESFPLTVTSAQKNPTAFYLCASDRGARSGANVLTFGAGSRLTVL.

This rearrangement joins TRBV11-2 to TRBJ2-1; 8 bases line up with TRBD2. V lost 7 bases and J lost 9; bases outside the gene matches: 11. CDR1 SGHAT and CDR2 FQNNGV come from the germline V gene. The CDR3 runs to 14 residues. For the CDR3, the DNA is TGTGCCAGCACCCTATCGGGGGGGGAGGGTGAGCAGTTCTTC. Its protein is CASTLSGGEGEQFF.

The chain combines TRBV11-1 with TRBJ2-5; 8 bases map to TRBD2. The CDR3 runs 13 residues. Germline V gene sequence: CDR1 SGHAT, CDR2 FQDESV (reference sequence). The trim removed 4 bases at V and 5 bases at J, leaving 3 bases unmatched. CDR3 bases: TGTGCCAGCAGCTATCCGGGGGGGGAGACCCAGTACTTC. It translates to CASSYPGGETQYF.

The chain is built from TRBV11-2 and TRBJ1-1; no definite D call. V dropped 10 bases and J dropped 1 base, with 7 bases sitting between them. This CDR3 has 11 residues. CDR1 SGHAT and CDR2 FQNNGV come from the germline V gene. Written as DNA, the CDR3 is TGTGCCACCGCGGGGAACACTGAAGCTTTCTTT. This translates into CATAGNTEAFF.

The chain has TRBV3-1 (or the pseudogene TRBV3-2) and TRBJ2-1, with D tentatively TRBD2 (6 bases). V was cut by 4 bases and J by 9 bases, with 16 bases left in between. CDR1 and CDR2 (germline): LGHDT, YNNKEL (reference sequence). The length of the CDR3 is 14 residues. This CDR3 is CASSPTQTSFEQFF. The CDR3 DNA reads as TGTGCCAGCAGCCCGACTCAGACTAGTTTTGAGCAGTTCTTC.

This clone has only one observation. V and J are TRBV27 and TRBJ1-5, with unresolved D. V gave up 3 bases and J gave up 4 bases, with 7 bases separating them. The CDR3 is 13 residues long. Germline CDR1 reads MNHEY; CDR2 reads SMNVEV (reference sequence). This CDR3 reads CASSFGGNQPQHF. Written as DNA, the CDR3 is TGTGCCAGCAGTTTTGGCGGAAATCAGCCCCAGCATTTT.

The chain recombines TRBV7-9 with TRBJ1-5, with TRBD1 as a possible D gene (5 bases). Deletions cut 5 bases from V and 9 bases from J, with 17 bases between. Germline CDR1 is SEHNR and CDR2 is FQNEAQ (reference sequence). This CDR3 has 14 amino acids. CDR3 residues: CASSLEGPGSPQHF. CDR3 coding DNA: TGTGCCAGCAGCCTGGAGGGTCCAGGGTCGCCCCAGCATTTT.

DNA for the CDR3: TGTGCCAGCAGTTTCGGGCGGGAGACAGGATACGAGCAGTACTTC. Translated: CASSFGRETGYEQYF. This rearrangement joins TRBV28 to TRBJ2-7, with a possible D match to TRBD2 (7 bases). The germline V gene has CDR1 MDHEN and CDR2 SYDVKM. The CDR3 covers 15 residues. With 3 bases removed from V and 4 bases from J, the gap between germline ends came to 16 bases.

The chain joins TRBV6-5 to TRBJ1-5, with a possible D match to TRBD1 (6 bases). CDR1 is MNHEY and CDR2 is SVGAGI in the germline V gene. The V gene lost 6 bases and the J gene lost 5 bases, with 11 bases spanning the gap. This CDR3 has 13 residues. The DNA for the CDR3 is TGTGCCAGCAGCAGGGGAACGGATCAGCCCCAGCATTTT. Residues: CASSRGTDQPQHF.

This clone came up a few times. The chain couples TRBV6-2 or TRBV6-3 to TRBJ1-5, with D unresolved. Germline CDR1 and CDR2: MNHEY and SVGEGT. V was cut by 5 bases and J by 2 bases, with 10 bases left in between. The CDR3 totals 14 residues. The CDR3 region is CASSAGWGNQPQHF. CDR3 sequence (DNA): TGTGCCAGCAGTGCGGGCTGGGGCAATCAGCCCCAGCATTTT.

The rearrangement links TRBV6-5 to TRBJ2-1; 13 positions agree with TRBD2. J gave up 6 bases and V 7 bases, and 6 bases lay outside the gene matches. Germline assignment: CDR1 MNHEY and CDR2 SVGAGI. The CDR3 length is 15 residues. CDR3 DNA: TGTGCCAGCACTCGGACTAGCGGGGGAACCAATGAGCAGTTCTTC. This translates into CASTRTSGGTNEQFF.

The chain carries TRBV11-2 and TRBJ2-7; TRBD2 matches 10 bases. Unmatched junction bases numbered 5, after V lost 5 bases and J lost 7 bases. The CDR3 is 13 amino acids. Germline V lookup: CDR1 SGHAT, CDR2 FQNNGV. The CDR3 here is CASSPGLAREQYF. Here the CDR3 DNA reads TGTGCCAGCAGCCCGGGACTAGCGCGGGAGCAGTACTTC.

The gene calls are TRBV30 and TRBJ1-1; no reliable D call. The V and J ends lost 0 bases and 7 bases respectively, with 15 bases between them. The CDR3 totals 14 residues. Germline V gene lookup returns CDR1 GTSNPN and CDR2 SVGIG (reference sequence). The DNA for the CDR3 is TGTGCCTGGAGTGTACAAGCGGGAACACGTGAAGCTTTCTTT. Its translation: CAWSVQAGTREAFF.

The chain has TRBV2 and TRBJ2-1, with 7 bases matching TRBD1. This CDR3 has 14 residues. Germline-derived CDR1 and CDR2 are SNHLY and FYNNEI. Losses at the gene ends were 5 bases for V and 0 bases for J; bases not matched to a gene: 1. The CDR3 is CASSRDSSYNEQFF. CDR3 nucleotides: TGTGCCAGCAGTAGGGACAGCTCCTACAATGAGCAGTTCTTC.

The V gene is TRBV2, the J gene TRBJ1-1; D not resolved. V was cut by 4 bases and J by 4 bases, with 7 bases left in between. Per the germline V gene, CDR1 is SNHLY and CDR2 is FYNNEI. CDR3 size: 12 residues. The DNA for the CDR3 is TGTGCCAGCAGTGTGCTGGCCACTGAAGCTTTCTTT. Its translation: CASSVLATEAFF.

The chain uses TRBV27 and TRBJ2-7; 8 bases line up with TRBD2. The germline V gene has CDR1 MNHEY and CDR2 SMNVEV (reference sequence). V was pared by 8 bases and J by 0 bases, with 3 bases of the junction left unmatched. The CDR3 sequence is 13 residues long. This chain's CDR3 is CASYGTSSYEQYF. CDR3 coding DNA: TGTGCCAGCTACGGGACTAGCTCCTACGAGCAGTACTTC.

V usage is TRBV4-1 and J usage is TRBJ2-3; tentatively, D is TRBD1 (5 bases). In germline, CDR1 is MGHRA, CDR2 YSYEKL. Trimming took 3 bases from V and 2 from J, leaving 15 bases between them. The CDR3 is 16 residues long. The CDR3 sequence is CASSHGVDRVTDTQYF. The CDR3 DNA is TGCGCCAGCAGCCACGGAGTAGACAGAGTCACAGATACGCAGTATTTT.

This clone came up a few times. V usage is TRBV5-4 and J usage is TRBJ2-7; the match to TRBD1 covers 9 bases. V lost 0 bases, J lost 3 bases, and 4 bases stayed unmatched. Germline values: CDR1 SGHNT, CDR2 YYREEE (reference sequence). CDR3 length equals 15 residues. The CDR3 sequence: CASSLGPDRGYEQYF. The CDR3 nucleotides are TGTGCCAGCAGCTTGGGGCCGGACAGGGGCTACGAGCAGTACTTC.

The rearrangement links TRBV9 to TRBJ2-3, with TRBD1 identical over 10 bases. Germline assignment: CDR1 SGDLS and CDR2 YYNGEE. V shed 1 base, J shed 4 bases, and the junction held 6 bases outside the gene matches. The CDR3 runs 16 residues. CDR3 sequence reads: CASSVTGQGLSDTQYF. CDR3 in DNA: TGTGCCAGCAGCGTAACGGGACAGGGGTTATCAGATACGCAGTATTTT.

This clone is a singleton in its sample. The J gene is TRBJ2-7, the V gene TRBV6-2 or TRBV6-3, with D maybe TRBD1 (6 bases). The V end lost 6 bases, the J end lost 6 bases, and 12 bases lay between the germline ends. This CDR3 has 12 amino acids. Per germline, CDR1 MNHEY and CDR2 SVGEGT. This chain's CDR3 is CASSHRAAEQYF. DNA for the CDR3: TGTGCCAGCAGCCACAGGGCGGCCGAGCAGTACTTC.

This clone was seen just once. The CDR3 sequence: CATSDLTSGSLNEQFF. The CDR3, as DNA: TGTGCCACCAGTGATTTGACTAGCGGGAGTCTGAATGAGCAGTTCTTC. The chain carries TRBV24-1 and TRBJ2-1, with TRBD2 matching 11 bases. The CDR3 sequence is 16 residues long. Trimming took 0 bases from V and 7 from J; bases not matched to a gene: 4. The germline gives CDR1 KGHDR, CDR2 SFDVKD.

This clone was found a few times. The chain carries TRBV7-2 and TRBJ1-3, with 7 bases lining up with TRBD1. In germline, CDR1 is SGHTA, CDR2 FQGNSA. With 5 bases clipped from V and 4 bases from J, the junction kept 8 bases outside the gene matches. The CDR3 sequence is 15 residues long. The CDR3 DNA follows: TGTGCCAGCAGCATCATAGTAGGGGGCGGAAACACCATATATTTT. Translation gives CASSIIVGGGNTIYF.

This chain links TRBV15 with TRBJ2-7; possible D gene TRBD1, 5 bases. The V gene lost 0 bases and the J gene lost 5 bases, with 17 bases spanning the gap. Germline V gene sequence: CDR1 LNHNV, CDR2 YYDKDF (reference sequence). The CDR3 covers 16 residues. Here the CDR3 reads CATSRDGAGKTNEQYF. CDR3 in DNA: TGTGCCACCAGCAGAGATGGGGCAGGTAAAACCAACGAGCAGTACTTC. Full variable domain (rest looked up from reference TRBV15 and TRBJ2-7): DAMVIQNPRYQVTQFGKPVTLSCSQTLNHNVMYWYQQKSSQAPKLLFHYYDKDFNNEADTPDNFQSRRPNTSFCFLDIRSPGLGDTAMYLCATSRDGAGKTNEQYFGPGTRLTVT.